This T cell receptor beta chain was documented in a study of T-cell memory formation after mild COVID-19. About the study: TCR clusters showed largely donor specificity. Study results and caveats: Some clones that responded turned up in pre-infection memory, which suggests that cross-reactive memory joined in.

About this clonotype itself: Its antigen is as yet unknown.

Constant-segment primers served in 5'RACE that generated TCR alpha and TCR beta cDNA libraries bearing sample barcodes and UMIs. TCRdb ran MiXCR on the 5' RACE reads and lists one entry per CDR3 protein. The sample has 150,000 to 200,000 distinct CDR3 sequences; roughly 23% are singletons. Germline CDR1 GTSNPN, CDR2 SVGIG (reference sequence). V gave up 4 bases and J gave up 0 bases, with 13 bases separating them. There are 15 residues in the CDR3. The chain links TRBV30 to TRBJ2-1; unclear D gene. Sequenced: PBMCs or a T cell subset sorted from them (not recorded which). The TCR comes from an adult woman who had mild COVID-19 (a few samples of this study predate the infection). Cell type and time point are not known. DNA for the CDR3: TGTGCCTGGACCCATATGGGTGACTCCTACAATGAGCAGTTCTTC. It codes for CAWTHMGDSYNEQFF.